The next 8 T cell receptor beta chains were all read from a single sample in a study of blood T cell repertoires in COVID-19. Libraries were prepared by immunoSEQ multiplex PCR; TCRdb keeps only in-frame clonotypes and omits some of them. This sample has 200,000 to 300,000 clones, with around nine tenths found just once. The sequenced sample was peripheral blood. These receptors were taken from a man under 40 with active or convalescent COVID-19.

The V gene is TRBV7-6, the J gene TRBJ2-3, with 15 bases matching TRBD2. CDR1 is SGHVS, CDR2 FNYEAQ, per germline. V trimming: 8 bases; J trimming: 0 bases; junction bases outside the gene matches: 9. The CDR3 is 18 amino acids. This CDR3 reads CASGTGTSGGFSTDTQYF. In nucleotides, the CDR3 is TGTGCCAGCGGAACCGGGACTAGCGGGGGGTTTAGCACAGATACGCAGTATTTT.

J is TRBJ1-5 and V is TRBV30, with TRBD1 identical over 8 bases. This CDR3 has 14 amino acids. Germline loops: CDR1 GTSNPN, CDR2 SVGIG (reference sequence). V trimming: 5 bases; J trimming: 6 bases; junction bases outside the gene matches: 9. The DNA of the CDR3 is TGTGCCTGGGGGACAGGTTCTGATACTCAGCCCCAGCATTTT. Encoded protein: CAWGTGSDTQPQHF.

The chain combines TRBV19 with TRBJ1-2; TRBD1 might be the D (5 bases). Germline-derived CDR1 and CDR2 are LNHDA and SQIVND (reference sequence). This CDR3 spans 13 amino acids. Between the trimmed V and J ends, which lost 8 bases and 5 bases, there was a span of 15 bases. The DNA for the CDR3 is TGTGCCAGTGGCCCGGGGGGACTTTATGGCTACACCTTC. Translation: CASGPGGLYGYTF.

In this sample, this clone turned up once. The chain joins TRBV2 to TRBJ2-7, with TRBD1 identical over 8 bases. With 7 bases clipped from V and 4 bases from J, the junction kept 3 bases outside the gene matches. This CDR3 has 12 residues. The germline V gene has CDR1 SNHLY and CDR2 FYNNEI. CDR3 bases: TGTGCCAGCAAGGGACAGGAATACGAGCAGTACTTC. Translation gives CASKGQEYEQYF.

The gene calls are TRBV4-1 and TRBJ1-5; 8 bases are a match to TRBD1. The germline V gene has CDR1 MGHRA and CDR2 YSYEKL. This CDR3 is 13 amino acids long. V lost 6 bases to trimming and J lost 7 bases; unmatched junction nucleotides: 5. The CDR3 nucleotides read TGCGCCAGCAGAGGCTCAGGGGGCCAGCCCCAGCATTTT. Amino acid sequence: CASRGSGGQPQHF.

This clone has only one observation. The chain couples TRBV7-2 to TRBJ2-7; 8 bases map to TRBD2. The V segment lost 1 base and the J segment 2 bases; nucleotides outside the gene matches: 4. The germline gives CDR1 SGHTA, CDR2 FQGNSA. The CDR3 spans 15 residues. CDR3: CASSLVSGETYEQYF. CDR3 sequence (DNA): TGTGCCAGCAGCTTAGTTAGCGGGGAAACCTACGAGCAGTACTTC.

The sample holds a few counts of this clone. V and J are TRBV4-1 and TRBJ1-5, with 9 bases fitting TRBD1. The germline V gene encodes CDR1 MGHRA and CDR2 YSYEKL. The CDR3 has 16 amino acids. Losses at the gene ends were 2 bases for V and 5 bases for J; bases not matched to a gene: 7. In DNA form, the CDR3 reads TGCGCCAGCAGCCAACCCGTGGGACAGGGATATCAGCCCCAGCATTTT. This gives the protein CASSQPVGQGYQPQHF.

The CDR3 spells CASRIQGALYYGYTF. The CDR3 bases are TGTGCCAGTCGAATACAGGGGGCCTTATACTATGGCTACACCTTC. The chain combines TRBV28 with TRBJ1-2; TRBD1 matches at 9 bases. This CDR3 is 15 amino acids long. Germline CDR1 is MDHEN and CDR2 is SYDVKM. V lost 9 bases to trimming and J lost 3 bases; unmatched junction nucleotides: 11.